Listed here is a single T cell receptor beta chain. The antigen is unknown. Per the germline V gene, CDR1 is SGHAT and CDR2 is FQDESV (reference sequence). The junction had 10 bases not matched to a gene; V was cut back by 8 bases and J by 3 bases. This CDR3 has 15 amino acids. The donors (healthy individuals) were bone marrow donors. There were likely unrecorded immune exposures, though donors were nominally healthy when sampled. These data are taken from a study of cytomegalovirus exposure and HLA in healthy donors. Study-level points and caveats: It was only CMV serostatus that was available as immune exposure information.

13 Jbeta primers and 60 Vbeta primers were used for the PCR. Libraries were prepared by immunoSEQ multiplex PCR; TCRdb keeps only in-frame clonotypes and omits some of them. Found here are some 110,000 clones, around 80% of them singletons; the top ten hold around 8.4%. The rearrangement links TRBV11-1 to TRBJ2-3, with TRBD2 matching over 8 bases. The source is a man aged 35 to 55 in good health and CMV-seropositive. Source material: PBMCs. The CDR3, as DNA: TGTGCCAGCCGCGGGGGGAGGGGGGGTACAGATACGCAGTATTTT. Its translation: CASRGGRGGTDTQYF. The full variable domain, in which reference TRBV11-1 and TRBJ2-3 provide the parts outside the CDR3, is EAEVAQSPRYKITEKSQAVAFWCDPISGHATLYWYRQILGQGPELLVQFQDESVVDDSQLPKDRFSAERLKGVDSTLKIQPAELGDSAMYLCASRGGRGGTDTQYFGPGTRLTVL.